This T cell receptor beta chain was sequenced for a study of cytomegalovirus exposure and HLA in healthy donors. This CDR3 contains 15 residues. Unmatched junction bases numbered 8, after V lost 6 bases and J lost 5 bases. Germline assignment: CDR1 SNHLY and CDR2 FYNNEI. On this clone: The antigen is undetermined.

The PCR contained 60 Vbeta and 13 Jbeta primers. Profiling relied on immunoSEQ multiplex PCR, and the TCRdb table lists in-frame clones only, not all of them. The profile covers around 78,000 clones, with 80% appearing a single time and over 0.95% taken by the ten largest. Study-wide findings and caveats: In a later analysis, HLA-associated TCR beta chains were more clonally expanded than equally common others.

Donors likely had unrecorded immune exposures despite being nominally healthy when sampled. The clonotype was recovered from a male donor in good health and CMV-seronegative. The chain links TRBV2 to TRBJ1-4; 8 bases map to TRBD1. The sample was PBMCs. For the CDR3, the DNA is TGTGCCAGCAGCGGGGGACAGGTACTAAATGAAAAACTGTTTTTT. This codes for CASSGGQVLNEKLFF. Full variable domain (remainder filled in from reference TRBV2 and TRBJ1-4): EPEVTQTPSHQVTQMGQEVILRCVPISNHLYFYWYRQILGQKVEFLVSFYNNEISEKSEIFDDQFSVERPDGSNFTLKIRSTKLEDSAMYFCASSGGQVLNEKLFFGSGTQLSVL.